This T cell receptor (beta chain) was recovered during a study of beta chain features in type 1 diabetes. This clone was picked up a small number of times. The germline gene is not matched at one end of the junction; a read error may be the cause. As every portion of the isolated RNA was reverse transcribed, the sequencing read expressed TCRB transcripts. Measured with immunoSEQ multiplex PCR; TCRdb has only the in-frame clones, and not every one. The table records 300,000 to 350,000 clones, 6.5% to 10% of them present only once. This CDR3 region has 12 residues. Per germline, CDR1 SGHAT and CDR2 FQNNGV.

The chain combines TRBV11-2 with TRBJ1-2, with 8 bases fitting TRBD1. This clonotype originated in a woman under 30 in good health. Sequenced sample: central memory CD4+ T cells from blood. Here the CDR3 DNA reads TGTGCCAGCAGCTTAGTGGGAGACAGGGGCCACTTC. Encoded protein: CASSLVGDRGHF.